This is a list of T cell receptor beta chains from one sample in a study of blood T cell repertoires in COVID-19. Repertoires were generated with immunoSEQ multiplex PCR, while TCRdb's copy carries only in-frame clones and drops some. The profile covers about 180,000 clones, with over 75% appearing a single time and 9.8% taken by the ten largest. Specimen: peripheral blood. The receptor source for this set is a woman aged 80 or over with acute or convalescent COVID-19. The CDR3 runs from the conserved cysteine through the conserved F or W. D genes are given only for firm matches. Rows give clone size only sometimes, using once, few, many, or a class for an expanded clone.

CDR3aa: CASRSLSKPHEQYF
CDR3nt: TGTGCCAGCCGTTCTCTAAGTAAACCTCACGAGCAGTACTTC
v_gene: TRBV27
d_gene: -
j_gene: TRBJ2-7
abundance: -

CDR3aa: CASSEGGGPYGYTF
CDR3nt: TGTGCCAGCAGTGAAGGGGGGGGGCCCTATGGCTACACCTTC
v_gene: TRBV25-1
d_gene: -
j_gene: TRBJ1-2
abundance: few

CDR3aa: CASSLRTSGIREQYF
CDR3nt: TGTGCCAGCAGCCTCCGGACTAGCGGGATTCGGGAGCAGTACTTC
v_gene: TRBV7-2
d_gene: TRBD2
j_gene: TRBJ2-7
abundance: -

CDR3aa: CASTPNRGPYEQYF
CDR3nt: TGTGCCAGCACCCCAAACAGGGGACCCTACGAGCAGTACTTC
v_gene: TRBV2
d_gene: TRBD1
j_gene: TRBJ2-7
abundance: -

CDR3aa: CASSGTELSTDTQYF
CDR3nt: TGTGCCAGCAGTGGGACAGAGCTCAGCACAGATACGCAGTATTTT
v_gene: TRBV9
d_gene: TRBD1
j_gene: TRBJ2-3
abundance: -

CDR3aa: CASSQGRQGGTEAFF
CDR3nt: TGTGCCAGCAGCCAAGGGCGCCAGGGTGGCACTGAAGCTTTCTTT
v_gene: TRBV14
d_gene: -
j_gene: TRBJ1-1
abundance: -

CDR3aa: CASSFSETGANVLTF
CDR3nt: TGTGCCAGCAGCTTTAGCGAGACCGGGGCCAACGTCCTGACTTTC
v_gene: TRBV5-8
d_gene: -
j_gene: TRBJ2-6
abundance: -

CDR3aa: CASSPWGSGEPEETQYF
CDR3nt: TGTGCCAGCAGTCCATGGGGTAGCGGGGAACCCGAAGAGACCCAGTACTTC
v_gene: TRBV6-6
d_gene: TRBD2
j_gene: TRBJ2-5
abundance: -

CDR3aa: CASSELKTGIKNIQYF
CDR3nt: TGTGCCAGCAGCGAGCTGAAGACAGGGATTAAAAACATTCAGTACTTC
v_gene: TRBV5-6
d_gene: TRBD1
j_gene: TRBJ2-4
abundance: -

CDR3aa: CASSPGLAGKETQYF
CDR3nt: TGTGCCAGCAGCCCGGGACTAGCGGGTAAAGAGACCCAGTACTTC
v_gene: TRBV7-2
d_gene: TRBD2
j_gene: TRBJ2-5
abundance: -

CDR3aa: CASSLETGNYGYTF
CDR3nt: TGCGCCAGCAGCTTGGAGACAGGGAACTATGGCTACACCTTC
v_gene: TRBV5-1
d_gene: TRBD1
j_gene: TRBJ1-2
abundance: -

CDR3aa: CASSIDYGTGTYGYTF
CDR3nt: TGTGCCAGTAGTATAGACTACGGGACAGGGACCTATGGCTACACCTTC
v_gene: TRBV19
d_gene: TRBD1
j_gene: TRBJ1-2
abundance: -

CDR3aa: CASSPGTIQETQYF
CDR3nt: TGCGCCAGCAGCCCAGGGACTATACAAGAGACCCAGTACTTC
v_gene: TRBV5-1
d_gene: TRBD2
j_gene: TRBJ2-5
abundance: -

CDR3aa: CASSLSLVRARRNSPLHF
CDR3nt: TGTGCCAGCAGTTTATCGTTGGTGAGGGCCCGTCGGAATTCACCCCTCCACTTT
v_gene: TRBV27
d_gene: -
j_gene: TRBJ1-6
abundance: -

CDR3aa: CASSQIGQGVDYGYTF
CDR3nt: TGTGCCAGTAGTCAAATTGGACAGGGGGTTGACTATGGCTACACCTTC
v_gene: TRBV19
d_gene: TRBD1
j_gene: TRBJ1-2
abundance: once

CDR3aa: CATSRDLSGQETQYF
CDR3nt: TGTGCCACCAGCAGAGATCTAAGCGGGCAAGAGACCCAGTACTTC
v_gene: TRBV15
d_gene: -
j_gene: TRBJ2-5
abundance: -

CDR3aa: CASSMLWEDSDGYTF
CDR3nt: TGTGCCAGTAGTATGCTATGGGAGGATTCGGATGGCTACACCTTC
v_gene: TRBV19
d_gene: -
j_gene: TRBJ1-2
abundance: -

CDR3aa: CASSVGGRVLETQYF
CDR3nt: TGTGCCAGCAGCGTGGGAGGGAGGGTCCTTGAGACCCAGTACTTC
v_gene: TRBV9
d_gene: TRBD2
j_gene: TRBJ2-5
abundance: -

CDR3aa: CASSTRYGYTF
CDR3nt: TGTGCCAGCAGCACACGCTATGGCTACACCTTC
v_gene: TRBV7-9
d_gene: -
j_gene: TRBJ1-2
abundance: -

CDR3aa: CASSSLSGTLQGEQYF
CDR3nt: TGCGCCAGCAGCTCTCTTTCCGGGACTCTTCAGGGAGAGCAGTACTTC
v_gene: TRBV5-1
d_gene: -
j_gene: TRBJ2-7
abundance: -

CDR3aa: CASSPPGAEGKGQPQHF
CDR3nt: TGTGCCAGCTCACCACCGGGGGCTGAAGGGAAGGGTCAGCCCCAGCATTTT
v_gene: TRBV18
d_gene: -
j_gene: TRBJ1-5
abundance: -

CDR3aa: CASSPPQRGSSYNEQFF
CDR3nt: TGTGCCAGCAGCCCCCCTCAGCGGGGGAGCTCCTACAATGAGCAGTTCTTC
v_gene: TRBV5-4
d_gene: TRBD2
j_gene: TRBJ2-1
abundance: -

CDR3aa: CASSWNRLDMNTEAFF
CDR3nt: TGTGCCAGCAGTTGGAACAGGCTGGACATGAACACTGAAGCTTTCTTT
v_gene: TRBV27
d_gene: -
j_gene: TRBJ1-1
abundance: -

CDR3aa: CASARLAGGMGYNEQFF
CDR3nt: TGTGCCTCCGCCCGGCTAGCGGGGGGGATGGGGTACAATGAGCAGTTCTTC
v_gene: TRBV3-1/TRBV3-2
d_gene: TRBD2
j_gene: TRBJ2-1
abundance: -

CDR3aa: CASSQDINTDTQYF
CDR3nt: TGCGCCAGCAGCCAAGATATAAACACAGATACGCAGTATTTT
v_gene: TRBV4-3
d_gene: -
j_gene: TRBJ2-3
abundance: -

CDR3aa: CASSFLAGGFPGELFF
CDR3nt: TGTGCCAGCAGCTTCCTGGCAGGGGGGTTTCCCGGGGAGCTGTTTTTT
v_gene: TRBV7-9
d_gene: -
j_gene: TRBJ2-2
abundance: once

CDR3aa: CASSPGGSNTEAFF
CDR3nt: TGTGCCAGCAGCCCAGGGGGTTCGAACACTGAAGCTTTCTTT
v_gene: TRBV5-4
d_gene: TRBD1
j_gene: TRBJ1-1
abundance: -

CDR3aa: CASSLQGRVYEQYF
CDR3nt: TGTGCCAGCAGCCTACAGGGTCGGGTCTACGAGCAGTACTTC
v_gene: TRBV7-2
d_gene: -
j_gene: TRBJ2-7
abundance: -

CDR3aa: CASSLVAGVGETQYF
CDR3nt: TGTGCCAGCAGCTTGGTGGCGGGAGTTGGAGAGACCCAGTACTTC
v_gene: TRBV5-4
d_gene: TRBD2
j_gene: TRBJ2-5
abundance: -

CDR3aa: CASSKLWGDTEAFF
CDR3nt: TGTGCCAGCAGCAAACTATGGGGGGACACTGAAGCTTTCTTT
v_gene: TRBV7-9
d_gene: -
j_gene: TRBJ1-1
abundance: once

CDR3aa: CASSLTGQGPYEQYF
CDR3nt: TGCGCCAGCAGCTTGACGGGACAGGGCCCCTACGAGCAGTACTTC
v_gene: TRBV5-1
d_gene: TRBD1
j_gene: TRBJ2-7
abundance: -

CDR3aa: CASSLLGGEQYF
CDR3nt: TGTGCCAGCAGCCTCCTAGGCGGTGAGCAGTACTTC
v_gene: TRBV6-6
d_gene: -
j_gene: TRBJ2-7
abundance: -

CDR3aa: CSARPGDGYTF
CDR3nt: TGCAGTGCTAGGCCGGGGGATGGCTACACCTTC
v_gene: TRBV20-1
d_gene: -
j_gene: TRBJ1-2
abundance: -

CDR3aa: CASGLLWRTGELFF
CDR3nt: TGTGCTAGTGGTTTGTTATGGAGGACCGGGGAGCTGTTTTTT
v_gene: TRBV12-5
d_gene: -
j_gene: TRBJ2-2
abundance: -

CDR3aa: CATSDFWDRGRMMCSPLHF
CDR3nt: TGTGCCACCAGTGATTTCTGGGACAGGGGGCGAATGATGTGTTCACCCCTCCACTTT
v_gene: TRBV24-1
d_gene: TRBD1
j_gene: TRBJ1-6
abundance: once

CDR3aa: CASSVQAGPQPQHF
CDR3nt: TGTGCCAGTAGCGTCCAGGCGGGGCCTCAGCCCCAGCATTTT
v_gene: TRBV19
d_gene: -
j_gene: TRBJ1-5
abundance: -

CDR3aa: CASSVGSRIPRGTQYF
CDR3nt: TGTGCCAGCAGCGTAGGGAGTCGAATACCCCGCGGTACGCAGTATTTT
v_gene: TRBV9
d_gene: -
j_gene: TRBJ2-3
abundance: -

CDR3aa: CASSYSFGTTRNTIYF
CDR3nt: TGTGCCAGCAGTTACTCATTCGGGACAACGAGAAACACCATATATTTT
v_gene: TRBV6-2/TRBV6-3
d_gene: -
j_gene: TRBJ1-3
abundance: few

CDR3aa: CASRGRGNYGSPLHF
CDR3nt: TGTGCCAGCAGGGGTCGGGGGAATTACGGTTCACCCCTCCACTTT
v_gene: TRBV2
d_gene: -
j_gene: TRBJ1-6
abundance: -

CDR3aa: CASQGLAGTDTQYF
CDR3nt: TGTGCCTCCCAGGGACTAGCTGGCACAGATACGCAGTATTTT
v_gene: TRBV30
d_gene: TRBD2
j_gene: TRBJ2-3
abundance: -

CDR3aa: CASSLTDSNQPQHF
CDR3nt: TGTGCCAGCAGCTTGACAGATAGCAATCAGCCCCAGCATTTT
v_gene: TRBV5-5
d_gene: -
j_gene: TRBJ1-5
abundance: -

CDR3aa: CASSPPSRDGTEAFF
CDR3nt: TGTGCCAGCTCACCACCGTCCAGGGATGGCACTGAAGCTTTCTTT
v_gene: TRBV18
d_gene: -
j_gene: TRBJ1-1
abundance: -

CDR3aa: CASTLVGPTEAFF
CDR3nt: TGTGCCAGCACCCTCGTGGGGCCAACTGAAGCTTTCTTT
v_gene: TRBV7-9
d_gene: -
j_gene: TRBJ1-1
abundance: -

CDR3aa: CASRTTSGRPYEQFF
CDR3nt: TGTGCCAGCAGAACCACTAGCGGGAGGCCCTATGAGCAGTTCTTC
v_gene: TRBV6-5
d_gene: TRBD2
j_gene: TRBJ2-1
abundance: -

CDR3aa: CASSPAGYNEQFF
CDR3nt: TGTGCCAGCAGCCCCGCAGGGTACAATGAGCAGTTCTTC
v_gene: TRBV2
d_gene: -
j_gene: TRBJ2-1
abundance: -

CDR3aa: CASSTTGFNQPQHF
CDR3nt: TGTGCCAGCAGTACTACAGGGTTCAATCAGCCCCAGCATTTT
v_gene: TRBV6-5
d_gene: -
j_gene: TRBJ1-5
abundance: -

CDR3aa: CASTPREQGAGGYTF
CDR3nt: TGCGCCAGCACCCCGAGGGAACAGGGGGCTGGAGGCTACACCTTC
v_gene: TRBV5-1
d_gene: TRBD1
j_gene: TRBJ1-2
abundance: -

CDR3aa: CASSLGLAATYEQYF
CDR3nt: TGTGCCAGCAGCTTAGGACTAGCGGCTACCTACGAGCAGTACTTC
v_gene: TRBV3-1/TRBV3-2
d_gene: TRBD2
j_gene: TRBJ2-7
abundance: once

CDR3aa: CATSESGPGGTQYF
CDR3nt: TGTGCCACCAGTGAATCCGGACCGGGAGGGACCCAGTACTTC
v_gene: TRBV24-1
d_gene: TRBD2
j_gene: TRBJ2-5
abundance: -

CDR3aa: CASSRTGGGQETQYF
CDR3nt: TGTGCCAGCAGCCGGACAGGAGGAGGTCAAGAGACCCAGTACTTC
v_gene: TRBV7-2
d_gene: TRBD1
j_gene: TRBJ2-5
abundance: -

CDR3aa: CASGNLAGDYEQYF
CDR3nt: TGTGCCAGCGGCAACCTAGCGGGAGACTACGAGCAGTACTTC
v_gene: TRBV3-1/TRBV3-2
d_gene: TRBD2
j_gene: TRBJ2-7
abundance: -

CDR3aa: CASSPSTGGARSGYTF
CDR3nt: TGTGCCAGCAGTCCTTCTACAGGGGGCGCACGCAGCGGCTACACCTTC
v_gene: TRBV27
d_gene: TRBD1
j_gene: TRBJ1-2
abundance: -